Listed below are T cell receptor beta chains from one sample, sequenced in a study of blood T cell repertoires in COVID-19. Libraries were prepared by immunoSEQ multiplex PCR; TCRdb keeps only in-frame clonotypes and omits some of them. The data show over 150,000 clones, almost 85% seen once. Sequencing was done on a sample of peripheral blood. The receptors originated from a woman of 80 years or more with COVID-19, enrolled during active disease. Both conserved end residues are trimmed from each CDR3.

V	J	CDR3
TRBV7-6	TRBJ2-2	ASSSSGGPDTGELF
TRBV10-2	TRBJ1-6	ASSVLTGGDSPLH
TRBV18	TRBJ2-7	ASSPGTGPTYEQY
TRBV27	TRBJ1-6	ASSLWDRDNSPLH
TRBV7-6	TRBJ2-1	ASSLWGQANNEQF
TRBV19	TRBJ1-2	ASSIEDRGYYGYT
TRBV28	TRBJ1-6	ASSSWGTGKSPLH
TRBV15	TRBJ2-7	ATSSAGVEQY
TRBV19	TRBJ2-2	ASSTTGRETGELF
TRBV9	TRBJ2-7	ASSAGLSYEQY
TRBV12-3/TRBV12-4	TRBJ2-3	ASSWDWVKSLN
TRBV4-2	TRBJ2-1	ASTRGRGNNEQF
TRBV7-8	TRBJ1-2	ASSLRNYGYT
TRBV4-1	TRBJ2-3	ASSQESRASGTDTQY
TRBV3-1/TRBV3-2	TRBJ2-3	ASSLAGLRTDTQY
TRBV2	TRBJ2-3	ASKPGQYTDTQY
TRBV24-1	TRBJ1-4	ATSAGTGLSNEKLF
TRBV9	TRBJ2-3	ASSVRDRASTDTQY
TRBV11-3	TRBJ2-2	ASSLDSVGDTGELF
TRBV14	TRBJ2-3	ASSYRQGPITDTQY
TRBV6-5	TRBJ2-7	ASSYLQGRSSYEQY
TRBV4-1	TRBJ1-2	ASARTGQGGYT
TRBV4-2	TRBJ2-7	ASSLQGAGSYEQY
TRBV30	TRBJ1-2	AWSELLIRGGYT
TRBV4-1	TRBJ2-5	ASSQEGLDWAQY
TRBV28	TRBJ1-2	ASSPPGQGYYGYT
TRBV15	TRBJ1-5	ATRIDRGRNQPQH